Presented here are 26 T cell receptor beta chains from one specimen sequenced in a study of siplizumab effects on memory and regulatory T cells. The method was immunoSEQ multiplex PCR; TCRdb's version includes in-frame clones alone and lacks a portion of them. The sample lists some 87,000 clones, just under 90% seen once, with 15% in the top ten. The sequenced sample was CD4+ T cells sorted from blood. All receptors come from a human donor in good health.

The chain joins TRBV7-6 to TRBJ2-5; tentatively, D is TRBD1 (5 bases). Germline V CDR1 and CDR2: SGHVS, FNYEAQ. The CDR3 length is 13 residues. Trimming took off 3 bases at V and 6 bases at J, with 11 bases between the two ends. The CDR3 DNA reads TGTGCCAGCAGCTTCCCATGGACACAGACCCAGTACTTC. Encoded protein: CASSFPWTQTQYF.

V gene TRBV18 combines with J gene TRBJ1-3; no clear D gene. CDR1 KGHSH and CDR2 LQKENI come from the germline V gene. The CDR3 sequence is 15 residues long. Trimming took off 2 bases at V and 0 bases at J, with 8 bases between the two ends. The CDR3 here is CASSPSQVSGNTIYF. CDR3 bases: TGTGCCAGCTCACCAAGCCAGGTCTCTGGAAACACCATATATTTT.

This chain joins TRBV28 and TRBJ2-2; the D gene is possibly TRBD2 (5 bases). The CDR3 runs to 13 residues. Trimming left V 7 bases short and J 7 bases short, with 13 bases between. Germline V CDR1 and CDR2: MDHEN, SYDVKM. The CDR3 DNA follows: TGTGCCAGCATTCGGGGAAGCGGCGGGGAGCTGTTTTTT. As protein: CASIRGSGGELFF.

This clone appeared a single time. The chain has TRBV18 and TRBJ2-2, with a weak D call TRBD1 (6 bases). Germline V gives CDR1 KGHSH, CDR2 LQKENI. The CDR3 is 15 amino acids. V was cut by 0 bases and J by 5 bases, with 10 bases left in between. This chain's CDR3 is CASSPPGQITGELFF. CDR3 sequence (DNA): TGTGCCAGCTCACCACCGGGACAAATTACCGGGGAGCTGTTTTTT.

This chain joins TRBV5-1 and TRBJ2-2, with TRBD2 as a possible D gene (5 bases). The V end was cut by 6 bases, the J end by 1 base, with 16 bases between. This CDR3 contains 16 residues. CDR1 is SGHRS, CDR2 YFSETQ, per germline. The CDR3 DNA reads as TGCGCCAGCACCCTTTTGCGAGGAGGGAACACCGGGGAGCTGTTTTTT. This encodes CASTLLRGGNTGELFF.

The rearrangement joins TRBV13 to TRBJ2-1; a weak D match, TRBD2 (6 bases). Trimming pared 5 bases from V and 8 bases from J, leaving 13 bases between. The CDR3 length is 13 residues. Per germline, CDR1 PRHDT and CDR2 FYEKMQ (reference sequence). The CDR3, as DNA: TGTGCCAGCAGCCGTTGGAGGGGAGATGAGCAGTTCTTC. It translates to CASSRWRGDEQFF.

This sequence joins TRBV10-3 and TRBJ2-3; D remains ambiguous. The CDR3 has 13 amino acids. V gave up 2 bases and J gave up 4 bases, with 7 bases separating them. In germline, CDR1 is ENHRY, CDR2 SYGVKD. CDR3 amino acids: CAISEQHSDTQYF. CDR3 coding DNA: TGTGCCATCAGTGAGCAGCACTCAGATACGCAGTATTTT.

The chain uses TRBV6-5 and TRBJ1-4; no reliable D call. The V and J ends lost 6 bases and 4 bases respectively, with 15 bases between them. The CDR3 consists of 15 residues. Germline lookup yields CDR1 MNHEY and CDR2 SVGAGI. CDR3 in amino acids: CASSRRPQNNEKLFF. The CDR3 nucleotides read TGTGCCAGCAGCCGACGGCCCCAGAATAATGAAAAACTGTTTTTT.

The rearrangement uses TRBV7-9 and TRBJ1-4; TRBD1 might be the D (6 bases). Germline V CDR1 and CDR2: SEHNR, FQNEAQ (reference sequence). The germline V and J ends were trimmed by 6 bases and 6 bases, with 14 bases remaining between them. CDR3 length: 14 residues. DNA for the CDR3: TGTGCCAGCAGTCGCACAGGGACGGATGAAAAACTGTTTTTT. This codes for CASSRTGTDEKLFF.

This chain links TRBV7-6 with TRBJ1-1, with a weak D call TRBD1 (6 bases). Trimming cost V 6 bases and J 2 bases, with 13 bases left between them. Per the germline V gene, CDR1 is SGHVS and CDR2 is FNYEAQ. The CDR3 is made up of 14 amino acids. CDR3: CASRGRGVNTEAFF. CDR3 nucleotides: TGTGCCAGCAGAGGCAGGGGAGTAAACACTGAAGCTTTCTTT.

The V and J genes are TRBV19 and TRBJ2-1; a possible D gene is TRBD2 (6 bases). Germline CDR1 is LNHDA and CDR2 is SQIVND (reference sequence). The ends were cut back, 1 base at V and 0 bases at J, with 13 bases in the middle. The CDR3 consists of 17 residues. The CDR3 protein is CASSIGPGVSSYNEQFF. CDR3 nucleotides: TGTGCCAGTAGTATAGGCCCGGGGGTGAGCTCCTACAATGAGCAGTTCTTC.

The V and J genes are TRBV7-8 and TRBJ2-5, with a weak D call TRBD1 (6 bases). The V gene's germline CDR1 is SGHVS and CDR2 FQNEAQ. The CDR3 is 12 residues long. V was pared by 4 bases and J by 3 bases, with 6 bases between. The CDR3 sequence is CASSWTEETQYF. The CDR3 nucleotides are TGTGCCAGCAGCTGGACAGAAGAGACCCAGTACTTC.

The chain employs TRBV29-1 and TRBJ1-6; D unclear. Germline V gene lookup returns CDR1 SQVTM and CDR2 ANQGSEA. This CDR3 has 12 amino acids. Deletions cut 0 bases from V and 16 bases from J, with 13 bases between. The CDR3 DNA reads TGCAGCGTTGAAGATCTTCAGTCTGGGCTCCACTTT. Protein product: CSVEDLQSGLHF.

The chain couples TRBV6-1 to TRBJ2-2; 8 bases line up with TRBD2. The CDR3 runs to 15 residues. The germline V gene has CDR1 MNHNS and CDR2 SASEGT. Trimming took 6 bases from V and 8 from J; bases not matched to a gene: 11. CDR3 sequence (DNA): TGTGCCAGCAGGGACCAATTAAGCGGGAGAGGGGAGCTGTTTTTT. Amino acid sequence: CASRDQLSGRGELFF.

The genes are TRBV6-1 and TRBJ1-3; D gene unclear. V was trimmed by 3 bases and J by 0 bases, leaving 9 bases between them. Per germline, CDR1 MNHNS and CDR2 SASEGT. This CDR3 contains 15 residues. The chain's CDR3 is CASSDITASGNTIYF. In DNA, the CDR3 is TGTGCCAGCAGTGATATTACGGCCTCTGGAAACACCATATATTTT.

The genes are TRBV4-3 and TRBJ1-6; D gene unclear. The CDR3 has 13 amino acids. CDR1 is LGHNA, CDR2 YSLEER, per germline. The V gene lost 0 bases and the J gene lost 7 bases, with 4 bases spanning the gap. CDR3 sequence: CASSQDLNSPLHF. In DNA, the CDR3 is TGCGCCAGCAGCCAAGACCTAAATTCACCCCTCCACTTT.

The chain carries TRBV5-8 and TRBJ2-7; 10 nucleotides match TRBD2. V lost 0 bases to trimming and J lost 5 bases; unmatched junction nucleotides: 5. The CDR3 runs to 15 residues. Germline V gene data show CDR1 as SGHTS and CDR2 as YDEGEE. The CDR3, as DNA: TGTGCCAGCAGCTTGGGGCTAGCGGGAGCGAACGAGCAGTACTTC. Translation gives CASSLGLAGANEQYF.

The DNA of the CDR3 is TGCAGCGTTTCCCGCTCCTACGAGCAGTACTTC. Amino acid sequence: CSVSRSYEQYF. The gene calls are TRBV29-1 and TRBJ2-7; no definite D call. The CDR3 runs 11 residues. Germline-derived CDR1 and CDR2 are SQVTM and ANQGSEA. Trimming cost V 5 bases and J 0 bases, with 5 bases left between them.

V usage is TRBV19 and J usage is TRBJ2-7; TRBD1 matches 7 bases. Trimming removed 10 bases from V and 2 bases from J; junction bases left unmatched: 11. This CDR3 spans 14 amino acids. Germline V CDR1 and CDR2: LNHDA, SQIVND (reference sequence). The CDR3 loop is CATSGGDRAYEQYF. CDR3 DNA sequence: TGTGCCACCAGTGGGGGCGACAGGGCCTACGAGCAGTACTTC.

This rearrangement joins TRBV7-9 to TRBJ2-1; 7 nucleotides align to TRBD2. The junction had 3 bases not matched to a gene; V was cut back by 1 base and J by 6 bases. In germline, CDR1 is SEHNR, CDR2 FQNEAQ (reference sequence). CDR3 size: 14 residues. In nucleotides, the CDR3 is TGTGCCAGCAGCTTAGGACTAGCCGCCAATGAGCAGTTCTTC. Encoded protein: CASSLGLAANEQFF. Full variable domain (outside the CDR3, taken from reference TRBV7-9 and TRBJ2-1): DTGVSQNPRHKITKRGQNVTFRCDPISEHNRLYWYRQTLGQGPEFLTYFQNEAQLEKSRLLSDRFSAERPKGSFSTLEIQRTEQGDSAMYLCASSLGLAANEQFFGPGTRLTVL.

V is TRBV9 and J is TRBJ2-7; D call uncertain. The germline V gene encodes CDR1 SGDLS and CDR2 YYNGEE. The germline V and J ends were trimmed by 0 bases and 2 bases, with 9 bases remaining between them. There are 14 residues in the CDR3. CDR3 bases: TGTGCCAGCAGCGTAGATGAGAAGCCCTACGAGCAGTACTTC. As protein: CASSVDEKPYEQYF.

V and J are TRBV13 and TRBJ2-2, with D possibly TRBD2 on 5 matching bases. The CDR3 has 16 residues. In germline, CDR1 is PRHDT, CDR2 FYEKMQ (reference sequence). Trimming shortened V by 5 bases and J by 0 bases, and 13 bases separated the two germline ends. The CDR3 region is CASSRGGVANTGELFF. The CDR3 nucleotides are TGTGCCAGCAGCCGGGGTGGGGTAGCGAACACCGGGGAGCTGTTTTTT.

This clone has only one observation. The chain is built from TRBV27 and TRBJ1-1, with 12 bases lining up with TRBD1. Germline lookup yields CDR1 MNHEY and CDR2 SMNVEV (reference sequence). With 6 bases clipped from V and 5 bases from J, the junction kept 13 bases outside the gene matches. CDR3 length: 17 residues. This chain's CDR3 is CASRVGTGGGGRTEAFF. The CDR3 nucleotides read TGTGCCAGCAGGGTCGGGACAGGGGGCGGTGGGCGGACTGAAGCTTTCTTT.

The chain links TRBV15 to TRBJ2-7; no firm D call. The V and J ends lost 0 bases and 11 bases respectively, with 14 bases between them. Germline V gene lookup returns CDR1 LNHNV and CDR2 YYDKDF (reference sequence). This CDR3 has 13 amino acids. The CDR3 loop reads CATSRDREAFKYF. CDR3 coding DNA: TGTGCCACCAGCAGAGATCGAGAGGCCTTCAAGTACTTC.

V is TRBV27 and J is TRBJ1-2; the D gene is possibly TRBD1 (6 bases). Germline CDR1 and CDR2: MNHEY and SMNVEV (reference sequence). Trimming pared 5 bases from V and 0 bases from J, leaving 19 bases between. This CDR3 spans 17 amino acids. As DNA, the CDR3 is TGTGCCAGCAGTCCAGGGGAGACGGTAATAGCTAACTATGGCTACACCTTC. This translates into CASSPGETVIANYGYTF.

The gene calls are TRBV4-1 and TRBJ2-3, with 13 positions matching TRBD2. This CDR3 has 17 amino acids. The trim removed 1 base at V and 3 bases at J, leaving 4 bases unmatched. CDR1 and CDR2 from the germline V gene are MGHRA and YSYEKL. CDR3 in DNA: TGCGCCAGCAGCCAAGGTGGGACTAGCGGGATAACAGATACGCAGTATTTT. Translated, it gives CASSQGGTSGITDTQYF.